The source of this T cell receptor (beta chain) is a study of identical twins. This CDR3 has 12 residues. The germline gives CDR1 DFQATT, CDR2 SNEGSKA (reference sequence). Trimming at V came to 6 bases and at J to 6 bases, leaving 6 bases not matched to a gene. There were only healthy Caucasians among the donors. Each CDR3 protein gets one entry after TCRdb re-called the 5' RACE reads with MiXCR. The sample holds under 300,000 distinct CDR3 sequences, around 15% seen once. The sequenced sample was memory (CD45RO+) T cells sorted from blood. The sequence was collected from a woman aged 18 to 35 in good health. The chain links TRBV20-1 to TRBJ2-5; 8 bases are a match to TRBD1. The CDR3 sequence: CSAPDRAKTQYF. CDR3 sequence (DNA): TGCAGTGCCCCGGACAGGGCCAAGACCCAGTACTTC.